This T cell receptor beta chain was recovered during a study of T cell responses to AZD1222 COVID-19 vaccine. V was pared by 4 bases and J by 3 bases, with 16 bases between. The CDR3 totals 15 residues. Germline V gene lookup returns CDR1 LGHDT and CDR2 YNNKEL (reference sequence). This clone has just one count. What it binds is unknown. TCRdb keeps only in-frame clones here, not all; method: immunoSEQ multiplex PCR. The data show under 200,000 clones, around 90% seen once. Study-wide findings and caveats: Baseline seropositivity characterized only six AZD1222 recipients. Among vaccine-associated CD4 TCRs, coverage spanned spike, with dominance at 160-218 and 743-854. There were mostly white British donors and more females than males, and clonal diversity was possibly underestimated.

Analysis merged second doses at about 4 or about 12 weeks. The TCR comes from an adult who received the AZD1222 COVID-19 vaccine. The chain couples TRBV3-1 (or the pseudogene TRBV3-2) to TRBJ2-7; D possibly matches TRBD1 or TRBD2 (5 bases each). The material was peripheral blood, obtained 28 days after the second AZD1222 dose. CDR3 in amino acids: CASSRAGTVNYEQYF. CDR3 sequence (DNA): TGTGCCAGCAGCCGAGCTGGGACGGTGAACTACGAGCAGTACTTC.